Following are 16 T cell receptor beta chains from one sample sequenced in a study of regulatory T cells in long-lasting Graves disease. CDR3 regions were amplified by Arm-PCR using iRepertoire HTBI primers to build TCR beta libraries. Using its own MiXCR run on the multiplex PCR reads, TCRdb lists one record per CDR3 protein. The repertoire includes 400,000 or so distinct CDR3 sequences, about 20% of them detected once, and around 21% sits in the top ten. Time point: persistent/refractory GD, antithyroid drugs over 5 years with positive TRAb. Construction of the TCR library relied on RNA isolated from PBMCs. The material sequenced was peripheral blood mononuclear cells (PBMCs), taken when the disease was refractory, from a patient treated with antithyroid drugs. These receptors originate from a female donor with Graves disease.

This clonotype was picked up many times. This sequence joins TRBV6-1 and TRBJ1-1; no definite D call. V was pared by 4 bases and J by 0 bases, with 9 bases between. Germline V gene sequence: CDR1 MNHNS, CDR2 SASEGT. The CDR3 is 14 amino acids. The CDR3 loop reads CASSAMTVNTEAFF. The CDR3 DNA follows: TGTGCCAGCAGTGCGATGACGGTGAACACTGAAGCTTTCTTT.

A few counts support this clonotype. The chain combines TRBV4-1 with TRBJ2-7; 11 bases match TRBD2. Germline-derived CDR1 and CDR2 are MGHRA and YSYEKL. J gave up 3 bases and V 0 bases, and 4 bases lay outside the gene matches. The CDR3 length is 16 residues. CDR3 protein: CASSQETGTSGYEQYF. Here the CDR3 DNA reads TGCGCCAGCAGCCAAGAAACAGGGACTAGCGGCTACGAGCAGTACTTC.

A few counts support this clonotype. CDR3 residues: CSGGAFGAEAFF. The CDR3 DNA is TGCAGCGGTGGAGCATTCGGTGCTGAAGCTTTCTTT. V gene TRBV29-1 combines with J gene TRBJ1-1, with D hard to call. From germline, CDR1 is SQVTM and CDR2 ANQGSEA. The CDR3 runs 12 residues. Trimming shortened V by 7 bases and J by 6 bases, and 15 bases separated the two germline ends.

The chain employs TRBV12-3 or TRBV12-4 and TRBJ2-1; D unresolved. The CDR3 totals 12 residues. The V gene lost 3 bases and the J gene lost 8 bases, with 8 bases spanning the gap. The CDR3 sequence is CASSLSFDEQFF. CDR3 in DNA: TGTGCCAGCAGTTTGTCCTTCGATGAGCAGTTCTTC.

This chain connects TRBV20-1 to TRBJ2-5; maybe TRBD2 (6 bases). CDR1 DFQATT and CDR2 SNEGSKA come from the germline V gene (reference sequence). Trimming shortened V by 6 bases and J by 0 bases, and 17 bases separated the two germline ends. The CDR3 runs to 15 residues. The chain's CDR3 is CSALTGTQYQETQYF. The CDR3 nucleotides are TGCAGTGCCCTTACTGGGACTCAGTACCAAGAGACCCAGTACTTC.

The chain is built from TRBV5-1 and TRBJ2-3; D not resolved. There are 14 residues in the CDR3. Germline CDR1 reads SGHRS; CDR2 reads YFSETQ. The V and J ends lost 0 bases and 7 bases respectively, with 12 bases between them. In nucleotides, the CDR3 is TGCGCCAGCAGCTTGGATCCAGGTTTTTATACGCAGTATTTT. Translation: CASSLDPGFYTQYF. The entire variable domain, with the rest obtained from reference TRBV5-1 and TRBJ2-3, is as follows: KAGVTQTPRYLIKTRGQQVTLSCSPISGHRSVSWYQQTPGQGLQFLFEYFSETQRNKGNFPGRFSGRQFSNSRSEMNVSTLELGDSALYLCASSLDPGFYTQYFGPGTRLTVL.

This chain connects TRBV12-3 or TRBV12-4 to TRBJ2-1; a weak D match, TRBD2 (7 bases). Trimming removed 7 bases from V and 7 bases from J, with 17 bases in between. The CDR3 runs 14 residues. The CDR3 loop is CASTLGGAWNEQFF. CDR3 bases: TGTGCCAGCACCTTGGGGGGGGCCTGGAATGAGCAGTTCTTC.

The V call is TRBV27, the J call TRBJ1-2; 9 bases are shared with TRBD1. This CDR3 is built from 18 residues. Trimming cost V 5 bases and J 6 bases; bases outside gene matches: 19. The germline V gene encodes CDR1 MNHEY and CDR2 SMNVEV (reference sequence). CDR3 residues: CASSVTQGAAGTGNGYTF. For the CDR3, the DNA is TGTGCCAGCAGTGTCACACAGGGGGCCGCCGGGACAGGGAATGGCTACACCTTC.

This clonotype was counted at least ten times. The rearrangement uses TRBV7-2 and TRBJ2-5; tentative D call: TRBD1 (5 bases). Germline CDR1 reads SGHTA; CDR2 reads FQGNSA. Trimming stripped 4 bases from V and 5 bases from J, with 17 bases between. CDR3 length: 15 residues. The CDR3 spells CASSSTGPSSETQYF. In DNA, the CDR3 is TGTGCCAGCAGCTCCACAGGCCCGTCGAGTGAGACCCAGTACTTC.

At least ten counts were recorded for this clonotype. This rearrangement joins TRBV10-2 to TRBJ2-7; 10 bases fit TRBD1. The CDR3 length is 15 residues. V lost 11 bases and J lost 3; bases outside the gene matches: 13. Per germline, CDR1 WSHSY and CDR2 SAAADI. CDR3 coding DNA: TGCGCCGCGTTAAGCCCGGGACAGGGGTTCTACGAGCAGTACTTC. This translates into CAALSPGQGFYEQYF.

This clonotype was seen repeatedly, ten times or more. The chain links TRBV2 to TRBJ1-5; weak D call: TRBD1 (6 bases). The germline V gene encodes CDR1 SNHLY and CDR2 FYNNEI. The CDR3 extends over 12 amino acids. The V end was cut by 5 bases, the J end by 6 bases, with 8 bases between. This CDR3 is CASSQGSQPQHF. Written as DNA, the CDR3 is TGTGCCAGCAGTCAGGGGTCTCAGCCCCAGCATTTT.

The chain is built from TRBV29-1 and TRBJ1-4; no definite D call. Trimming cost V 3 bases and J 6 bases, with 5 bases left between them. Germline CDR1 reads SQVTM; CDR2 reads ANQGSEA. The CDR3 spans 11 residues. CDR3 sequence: CSVEKDEKLFF. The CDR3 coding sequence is TGCAGCGTTGAGAAGGATGAAAAACTGTTTTTT.

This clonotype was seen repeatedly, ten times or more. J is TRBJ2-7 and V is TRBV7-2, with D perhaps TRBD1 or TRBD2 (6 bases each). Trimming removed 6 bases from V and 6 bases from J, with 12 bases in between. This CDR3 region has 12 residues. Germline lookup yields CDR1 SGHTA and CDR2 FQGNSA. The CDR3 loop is CASSQGGGEQYF. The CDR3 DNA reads TGTGCCAGCAGTCAAGGGGGAGGCGAGCAGTACTTC.

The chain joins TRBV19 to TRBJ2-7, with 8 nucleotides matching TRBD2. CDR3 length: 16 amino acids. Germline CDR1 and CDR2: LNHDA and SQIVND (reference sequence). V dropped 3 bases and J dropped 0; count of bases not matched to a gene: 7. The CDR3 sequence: CASSIRASGRSYEQYF. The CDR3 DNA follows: TGTGCCAGTAGTATTCGAGCTAGCGGGCGCTCCTACGAGCAGTACTTC.

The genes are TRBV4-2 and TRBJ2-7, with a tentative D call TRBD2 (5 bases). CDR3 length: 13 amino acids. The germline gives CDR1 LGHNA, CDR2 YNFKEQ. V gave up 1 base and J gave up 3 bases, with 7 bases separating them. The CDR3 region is CASSQGGNYEQYF. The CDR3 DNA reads TGTGCCAGCAGCCAAGGAGGGAACTACGAGCAGTACTTC.

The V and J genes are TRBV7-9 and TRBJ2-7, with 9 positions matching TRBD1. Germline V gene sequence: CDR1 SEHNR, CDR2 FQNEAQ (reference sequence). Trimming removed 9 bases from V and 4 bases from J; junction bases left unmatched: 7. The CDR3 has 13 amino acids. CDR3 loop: CASQPGQGYEQYF. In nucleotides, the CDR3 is TGTGCCAGTCAGCCGGGACAGGGTTACGAGCAGTACTTC.